This TCR beta chain is from a study of metastatic and nonmetastatic thyroid tumors. Points from the study as a whole: Reports indicated that malignant thyroid tumors showed significantly higher TCR beta diversity than benign nodules did, in blood and tumor.

Before thyroid surgery, none of the patients had received any treatment. This clone was seen many times. Its target is not known. As processed by the authors: CDR3 differences across clinicopathological groups were used to build a distant-metastasis classifier for papillary thyroid cancer. TCRdb re-processed the PCR reads through MiXCR. Here the V and J calls rest on TCRdb's processing, not on the authors' analysis. The table records around 16,000 clones, roughly a quarter of them present only once. CDR1 DFQATT and CDR2 SNEGSKA come from the germline V gene (reference sequence). After removal of 6 bases from V and 6 bases from J, the junction contained 5 bases not matched to a gene. The CDR3 runs 12 residues.

This TCR came from a male donor with papillary thyroid cancer or a benign thyroid nodule (not recorded which). Some clones in this sample may be carry-over from other donors' samples. This sequence joins TRBV20-1 and TRBJ2-3; TRBD2 agrees at 8 bases. What was sequenced was tumor tissue. This chain's CDR3 is CSATSGADTQYF. In nucleotides, the CDR3 is TGCAGTGCCACTAGCGGCGCGGATACGCAGTATTTT.